These 8 T cell receptor beta chains share one sample of origin, sequenced in a study of a mutant IDH1 vaccine in newly diagnosed glioma. No antigen has been assigned to these receptors. Measured with immunoSEQ multiplex PCR; TCRdb has only the in-frame clones, and not every one. Of tens of thousands of clones in the sample, around three fifths are singletons; the top ten hold more than 4.5%. Time point: week 47, end of study. With topical imiquimod, each dose of the vaccine consisted of 300 ug of mutant IDH1 20-mer peptide. The starting material was peripheral blood mononuclear cells (PBMCs), obtained from a glioma patient whose treatment included an IDH1 peptide vaccine. The receptor source for this set is a middle-aged man with glioma. Some clones in this sample may be carry-over from other donors' samples.

CDR3 DNA: TGTGCCTGGAGTGGGGTAGCGGGGTTAGAGACCCAGTACTTC. Encoded protein: CAWSGVAGLETQYF. This chain connects TRBV30 to TRBJ2-5; 8 positions agree with TRBD2. Per germline, CDR1 GTSNPN and CDR2 SVGIG (reference sequence). The CDR3 has 14 amino acids. V shed 1 base and J 4 bases; nucleotides not matched to a gene: 5.

The gene calls are TRBV2 and TRBJ1-5; maybe TRBD1 (6 bases). The CDR3 totals 14 residues. V lost 7 bases and J lost 6, with 16 bases in between. CDR1 and CDR2 from the germline V gene are SNHLY and FYNNEI. In nucleotides, the CDR3 is TGTGCCAGCAATCAAAACAGGGTAGGTCAGCCCCAGCATTTT. This sequence encodes CASNQNRVGQPQHF.

This rearrangement joins TRBV5-4 to TRBJ1-2; possible D gene TRBD1, 5 bases. Germline CDR1 and CDR2: SGHNT and YYREEE (reference sequence). CDR3 length: 14 residues. V was pared by 4 bases and J by 5 bases, with 15 bases between. The CDR3 DNA sequence: TGTGCCAGCAGCCTCCCGGGACTAAAGTATGGCTACACCTTC. Its protein product is CASSLPGLKYGYTF. Based on the CDR3 plus reference TRBV5-4 and TRBJ1-2, the full variable domain is ETGVTQSPTHLIKTRGQQVTLRCSSQSGHNTVSWYQQALGQGPQFIFQYYREEENGRGNFPPRFSGLQFPNYSSELNVNALELDDSALYLCASSLPGLKYGYTFGSGTRLTVV.

The chain couples TRBV7-9 to TRBJ1-1, with 9 bases that match TRBD1. The CDR3 sequence is 14 residues long. Looked up from germline, CDR1 is SEHNR and CDR2 is FQNEAQ (reference sequence). V shed 2 bases, J shed 7 bases, and the junction held 5 bases outside the gene matches. The CDR3 spells CASSLPTGGVEAFF. The DNA of the CDR3 is TGTGCCAGCAGCTTACCAACAGGGGGCGTTGAAGCTTTCTTT.

V gene TRBV5-5 combines with J gene TRBJ1-6; D is possibly TRBD1 (6 bases). The length of the CDR3 is 14 residues. The germline V and J ends were trimmed by 2 bases and 15 bases, with 18 bases remaining between them. Per the germline V gene, CDR1 is SGHKS and CDR2 is YYEKEE (reference sequence). The CDR3 DNA follows: TGTGCCAGCAGCTTACCTGTACGGGGGCTCGGCCTCCACTTT. It specifies CASSLPVRGLGLHF.

The chain carries TRBV6-5 and TRBJ1-2, with D unclear. The CDR3 sequence is 16 residues long. Germline V gives CDR1 MNHEY, CDR2 SVGAGI. Trimming pared 0 bases from V and 0 bases from J, leaving 11 bases between. CDR3 nucleotides: TGTGCCAGCAGTTACTCGACCCGACGAGCTAACTATGGCTACACCTTC. This codes for CASSYSTRRANYGYTF.

V usage is TRBV25-1 and J usage is TRBJ1-1; TRBD1 is a possible D gene (5 bases). V dropped 2 bases and J dropped 1 base, with 11 bases sitting between them. In germline, CDR1 is MGHDK, CDR2 SYGVNS. The CDR3 contains 15 residues. The DNA of the CDR3 is TGTGCCAGCAGTGAAATGGGGGGAAAGAACACTGAAGCTTTCTTT. This codes for CASSEMGGKNTEAFF. The whole variable domain, filled in from reference TRBV25-1 and TRBJ1-1, reads EADIYQTPRYLVIGTGKKITLECSQTMGHDKMYWYQQDPGMELHLIHYSYGVNSTEKGDLSSESTVSRIRTEHFPLTLESARPSHTSQYLCASSEMGGKNTEAFFGQGTRLTVV.

In this sample, this clone turned up a few times. At the DNA level, this CDR3 is encoded by other sequences in the same sample as well. This chain links TRBV30 with TRBJ1-1, with a possible D match to TRBD1 (6 bases). The CDR3 has 12 amino acids. V was trimmed by 4 bases and J by 4 bases, leaving 10 bases between them. Germline V CDR1 and CDR2: GTSNPN, SVGIG (reference sequence). This CDR3 is CAWNGGTTEAFF. The CDR3 nucleotides read TGTGCCTGGAATGGGGGCACCACTGAAGCTTTCTTT.